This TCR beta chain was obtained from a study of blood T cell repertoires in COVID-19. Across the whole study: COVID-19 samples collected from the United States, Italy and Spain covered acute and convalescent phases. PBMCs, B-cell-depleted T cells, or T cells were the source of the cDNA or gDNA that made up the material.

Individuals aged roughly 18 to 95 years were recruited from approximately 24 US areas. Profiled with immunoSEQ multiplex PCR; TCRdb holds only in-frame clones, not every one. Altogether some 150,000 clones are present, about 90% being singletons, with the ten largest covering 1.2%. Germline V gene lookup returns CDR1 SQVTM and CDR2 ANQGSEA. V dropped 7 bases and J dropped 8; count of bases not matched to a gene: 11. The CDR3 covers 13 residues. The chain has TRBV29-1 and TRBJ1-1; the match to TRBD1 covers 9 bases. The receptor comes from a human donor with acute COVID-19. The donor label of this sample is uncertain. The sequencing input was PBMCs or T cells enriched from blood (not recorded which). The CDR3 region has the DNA TGCAGCGCAGCAGGACAGGGGATCTGGGAAGCTTTCTTT. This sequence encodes CSAAGQGIWEAFF.